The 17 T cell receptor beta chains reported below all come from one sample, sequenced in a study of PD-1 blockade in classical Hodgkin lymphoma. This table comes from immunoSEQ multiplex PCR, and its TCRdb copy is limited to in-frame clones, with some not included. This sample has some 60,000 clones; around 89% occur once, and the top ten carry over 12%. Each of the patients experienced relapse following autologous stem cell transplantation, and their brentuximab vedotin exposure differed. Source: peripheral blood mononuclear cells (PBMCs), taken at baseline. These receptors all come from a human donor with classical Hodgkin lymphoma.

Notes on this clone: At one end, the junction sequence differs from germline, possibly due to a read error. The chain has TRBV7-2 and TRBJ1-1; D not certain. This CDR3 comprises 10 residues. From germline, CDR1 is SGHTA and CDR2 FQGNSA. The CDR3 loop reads CASSLSRRLF. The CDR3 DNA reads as TGTGCCAGCAGCTTATCCAGGCGGCTCTTT.

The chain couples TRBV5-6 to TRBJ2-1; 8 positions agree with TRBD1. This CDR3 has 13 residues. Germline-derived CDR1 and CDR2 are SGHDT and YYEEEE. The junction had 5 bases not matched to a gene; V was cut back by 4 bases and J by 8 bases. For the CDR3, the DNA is TGTGCCAGCAGCAGACAGGGGATGGATGAGCAGTTCTTC. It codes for CASSRQGMDEQFF.

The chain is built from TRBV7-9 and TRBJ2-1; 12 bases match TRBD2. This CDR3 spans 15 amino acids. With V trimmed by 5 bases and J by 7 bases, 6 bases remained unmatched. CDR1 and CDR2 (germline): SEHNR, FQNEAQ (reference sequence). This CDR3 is CASSPTSGGLNEQFF. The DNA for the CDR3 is TGTGCCAGCAGCCCGACTAGCGGGGGATTAAATGAGCAGTTCTTC.

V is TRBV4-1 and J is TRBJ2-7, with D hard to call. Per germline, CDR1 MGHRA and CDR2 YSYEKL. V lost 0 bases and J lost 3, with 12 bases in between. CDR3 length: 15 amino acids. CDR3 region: CASSQEGKGIYEQYF. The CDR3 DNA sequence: TGCGCCAGCAGCCAAGAGGGTAAAGGGATCTACGAGCAGTACTTC.

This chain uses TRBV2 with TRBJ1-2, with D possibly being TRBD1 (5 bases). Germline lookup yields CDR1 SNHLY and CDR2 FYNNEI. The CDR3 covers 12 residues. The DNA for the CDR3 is TGTGTCGTTTTTGCAGGGATCTATGGCTACACCTTC. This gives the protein CVVFAGIYGYTF.

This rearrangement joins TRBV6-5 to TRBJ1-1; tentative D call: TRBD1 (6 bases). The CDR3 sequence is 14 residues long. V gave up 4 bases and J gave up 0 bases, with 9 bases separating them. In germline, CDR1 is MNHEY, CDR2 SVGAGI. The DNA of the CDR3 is TGTGCCAGCAGTTCCCAGGGGCTGAACACTGAAGCTTTCTTT. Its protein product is CASSSQGLNTEAFF.

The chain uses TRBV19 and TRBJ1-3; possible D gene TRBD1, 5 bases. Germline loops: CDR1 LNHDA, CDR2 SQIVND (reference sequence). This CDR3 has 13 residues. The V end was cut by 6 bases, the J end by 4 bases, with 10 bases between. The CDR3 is CASSSGGGNTIYF. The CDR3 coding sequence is TGTGCCAGTAGCAGCGGGGGGGGAAACACCATATATTTT.

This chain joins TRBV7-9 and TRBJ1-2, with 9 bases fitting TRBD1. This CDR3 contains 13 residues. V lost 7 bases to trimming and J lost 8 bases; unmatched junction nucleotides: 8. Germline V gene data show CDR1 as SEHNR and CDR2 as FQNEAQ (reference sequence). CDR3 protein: CASTRGQGKGYTF. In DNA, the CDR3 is TGTGCCAGCACCAGGGGACAGGGTAAAGGCTACACCTTC.

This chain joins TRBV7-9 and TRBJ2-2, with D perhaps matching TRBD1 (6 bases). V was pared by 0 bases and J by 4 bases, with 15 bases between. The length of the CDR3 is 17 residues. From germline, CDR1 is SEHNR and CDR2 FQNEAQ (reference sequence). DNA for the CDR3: TGTGCCAGCAGCTTAGCGGGGGCTACAGGGCTCACCGGGGAGCTGTTTTTT. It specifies CASSLAGATGLTGELFF.

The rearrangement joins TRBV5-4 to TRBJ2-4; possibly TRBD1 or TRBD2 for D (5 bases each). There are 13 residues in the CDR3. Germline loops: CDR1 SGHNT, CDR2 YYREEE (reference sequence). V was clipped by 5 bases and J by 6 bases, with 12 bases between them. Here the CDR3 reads CASRGPGTNIQYF. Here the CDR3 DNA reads TGTGCCAGCAGGGGGCCGGGAACAAACATTCAGTACTTC.

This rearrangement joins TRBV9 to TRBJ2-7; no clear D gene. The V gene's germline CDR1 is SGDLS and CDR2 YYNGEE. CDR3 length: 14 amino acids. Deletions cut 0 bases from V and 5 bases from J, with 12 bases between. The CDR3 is CASSVGISEDEQYF. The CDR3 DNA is TGTGCCAGCAGCGTAGGGATCAGTGAAGACGAGCAGTACTTC.

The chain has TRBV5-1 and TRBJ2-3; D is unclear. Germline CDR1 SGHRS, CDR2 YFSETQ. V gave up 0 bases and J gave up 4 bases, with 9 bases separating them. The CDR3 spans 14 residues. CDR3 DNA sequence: TGCGCCAGCAGCTTGGGACCACCTGCAGATACGCAGTATTTT. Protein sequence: CASSLGPPADTQYF.

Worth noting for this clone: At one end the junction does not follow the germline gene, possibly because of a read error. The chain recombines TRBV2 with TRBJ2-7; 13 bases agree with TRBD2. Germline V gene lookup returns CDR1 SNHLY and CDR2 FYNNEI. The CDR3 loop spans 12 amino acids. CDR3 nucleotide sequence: TGTGCCACCGGGACAGATACTAGCGGGGGGGGCTTC. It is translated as CATGTDTSGGGF.

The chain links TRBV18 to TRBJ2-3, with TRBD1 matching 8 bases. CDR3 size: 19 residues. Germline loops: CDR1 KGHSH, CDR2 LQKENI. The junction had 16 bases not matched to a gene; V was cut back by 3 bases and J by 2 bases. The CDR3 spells CASSPGRQGAFPLTDTQYF. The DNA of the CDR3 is TGTGCCAGCTCACCGGGAAGGCAGGGGGCATTCCCCCTCACAGATACGCAGTATTTT.

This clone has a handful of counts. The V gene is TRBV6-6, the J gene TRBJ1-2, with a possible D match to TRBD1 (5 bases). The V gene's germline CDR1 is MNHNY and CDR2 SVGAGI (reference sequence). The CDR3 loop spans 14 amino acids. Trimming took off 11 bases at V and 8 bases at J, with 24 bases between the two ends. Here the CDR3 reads CASHRGGDLGGYTF. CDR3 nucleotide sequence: TGTGCCTCCCACCGCGGGGGGGACCTTGGGGGCTACACCTTC.

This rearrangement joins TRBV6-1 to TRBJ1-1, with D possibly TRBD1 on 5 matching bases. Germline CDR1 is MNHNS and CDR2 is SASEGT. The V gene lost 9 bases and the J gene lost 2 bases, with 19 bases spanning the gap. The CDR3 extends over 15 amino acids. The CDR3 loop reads CASLRPDNLNTEAFF. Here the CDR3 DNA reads TGTGCCAGTTTGAGACCGGACAACCTAAACACTGAAGCTTTCTTT.

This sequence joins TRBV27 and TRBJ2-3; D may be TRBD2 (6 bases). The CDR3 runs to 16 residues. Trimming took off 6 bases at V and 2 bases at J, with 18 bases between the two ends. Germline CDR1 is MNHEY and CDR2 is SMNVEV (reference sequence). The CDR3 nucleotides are TGTGCCAGCAGGCGGACCGGGACTGATATCACAGATACGCAGTATTTT. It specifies CASRRTGTDITDTQYF.